This T cell receptor beta chain was identified in a study of blood T cells in healthy people across ages (dated by TCRdb to between 2015 and 2016). About the study as a whole: Template switching captured roughly one uniquely barcoded TCR beta cDNA molecule per two T cells in model experiments. Using deep sequencing normalized with unique cDNA molecular identifiers, the study measured how TCR beta repertoire diversity changes with age. Four age groups were formed from the donors: young (average about 16 years), middle-aged (around 39), aged (around 68) and long-lived (around 82). To avoid experimental bias, donors of different ages were spread randomly across the sequencing lanes. Using the same blood draw, the study looked at two additional independent replicas of 1 million unique cDNA reads for two donors, one aged 18 to 30 and the other aged 80 or older. What the work shows at the level of the full study, not this receptor alone: Estimates of total diversity from one million sequenced T cells were regarded as lower bounds and underestimates. Conclusive comparison of naive and antigen-experienced compartments was prevented by the profiling of bulk unsorted PBMCs. The percentage of naive T cells measured by flow cytometry correlated strongly with observed TCR beta diversity. Observed TCR beta diversity per million T cells fell roughly linearly with age, and a significant reduction was already apparent by age approximately 41. Because the CMV infection status of the donors was unknown, age-related changes in expanded clonotypes may potentially have been confounded. Compared with the aged group, the long-lived group had more naive CD4+ T cells, fewer expanded clones and increased TCR diversity, a pattern suggesting age selection.

This clonotype has just a few counts. It lacks a known antigen. No much larger clone is present one base from it, and per-base qualities are unavailable. Systemically healthy Caucasian individuals from Russia, some 38 in total and aged roughly 6 to 100 years, were included as donors. Each donor gave approximately 10 milliliters of peripheral blood, collected into EDTA-treated Vacutainer tubes. Ficoll-Paque density-gradient centrifugation was used to isolate PBMCs, with at least 6.5 million per sample. Total RNA was extracted from PBMCs with Trizol reagent, with at least 6 micrograms obtained per sample. Naive CD45RAhigh/CD27high T cell percentages were measured by flow cytometry on a PBMC aliquot from every donor. V gives up 10 bases and J gives up 7 bases, and the segment between their germline ends measures 9 bases. Its CDR3 holds 10 amino acids, cysteine through phenylalanine. Only the CDR3 part of the read is kept: 30 bases, read in frame from the first base. CDR1 is given as SNHLY and CDR2 as FYNNEI, both from the germline V gene.

The receptor library was made with 5' RACE. Sequencing relied on an Illumina HiSeq 2500. A second 7 to 11 cycle PCR used a sample-barcoded 5' primer and a J-beta primer mix. A template-switch 5' adaptor carrying 12 random nucleotides introduced a unique molecular identifier onto each TCR beta cDNA molecule. Each sample yielded at least 2.5 million CDR3-containing paired-end reads. The Mint cDNA synthesis kit, primed by a TRBC-specific oligonucleotide, was used to synthesize first-strand cDNA from all RNA. Following uracil-DNA glycosylase treatment, all cDNA underwent a first 18-cycle PCR with the universal primers M1SS and BC2_uni_R. On the study's bioinformatics: Each sample was normalized by randomly selecting 1 million high-quality reads, each carrying a distinct molecular identifier. Instead of being binned into consensus sequences, reads with shared molecular identifiers were discarded. MiTCR, with a Q25 quality threshold and the strictest error-elimination algorithm, was used for CDR3 identification, clonotype clustering and error correction. A nonparametric unseen species model with Euler transformation was used to estimate a lower bound on total TCR beta diversity. Using fastp trimming at Q25 and MiXCR clonotype assembly, TCRdb reanalyzed the public sequencing data and kept in-frame beta chains. All rows with the same CDR3 protein become a single entry with the most common DNA and genes. The V and J calls and clone size come from TCRdb's table, not from the authors' own analysis. This sample lists hundreds of thousands of distinct CDR3 sequences; 36% were detected once. Roughly 13% of the sample is held by the ten biggest clonotypes.

Sequenced material: blood. The chain is made from TRBV2 and TRBJ2-3; the D gene cannot be named for sure. The receptor's source is a man aged 18 to 29 in good health. CDR3 protein: CATRAYTQYF. At the DNA level, the sequence is TGTGCCACCCGAGCTTATACGCAGTATTTT.